The rows below give T cell receptor beta chains drawn from one sample of a study of blood T cells in healthy people across ages. TCRdb analysed the 5' RACE reads with MiXCR anew, one entry per CDR3 protein. The sample yields around 800,000 distinct CDR3 sequences, less than 80% seen once. Sequenced input: blood. The receptors come from a man younger than 40 in good health. Each CDR3 is given with its conserved first and last residue. D genes are given only for firm matches. For some rows the clone size is stated as once, few or many, or as a class when expanded; others skip it.

. | once | TRBJ1-2 | TRBV6-6 | CASQMPSVNYGYTF | TGTGCCAGCCAAATGCCTTCGGTGAACTATGGCTACACCTTC
TRBD1 | once | TRBJ1-1 | TRBV5-1 | CASSPRDRELSTEAFF | TGCGCCAGCAGCCCCCGGGACAGAGAATTGTCCACTGAAGCTTTCTTT
TRBD1 | few | TRBJ1-2 | TRBV4-3 | CASSQGTGNYGYTF | TGCGCCAGCAGCCAAGGGACAGGGAACTATGGCTACACCTTC
. | . | TRBJ2-7 | TRBV6-1 | CASSDPGPYEQYF | TGTGCCAGCAGTGACCCAGGGCCCTACGAGCAGTACTTC
. | . | TRBJ1-5 | TRBV6-1 | CASSETQQGFNQPQHF | TGTGCCAGCAGTGAAACCCAACAGGGATTCAATCAGCCCCAGCATTTT
. | . | TRBJ1-6 | TRBV20-1 | CSAPAGGGNSPLHF | TGCAGTGCACCAGCGGGCGGGGGGAATTCACCCCTCCACTTT
TRBD1 | . | TRBJ2-7 | TRBV13 | CASSPGGTGVIYEQYF | TGTGCCAGCAGCCCCGGGGGGACAGGGGTTATTTACGAGCAGTACTTC
TRBD1 | . | TRBJ1-4 | TRBV28 | CASSPRTGGLGEKLFF | TGTGCCAGCAGTCCCCGGACAGGAGGGTTAGGGGAAAAACTGTTTTTT
. | . | TRBJ2-7 | TRBV11-2 | CASSLGAGVGYEQYF | TGTGCCAGCAGCTTAGGGGCAGGGGTTGGCTACGAGCAGTACTTC
TRBD1 | few | TRBJ2-7 | TRBV5-1 | CASSQSGTGTYEQYF | TGCGCCAGCAGTCAGTCCGGGACAGGCACGTACGAGCAGTACTTC
. | few | TRBJ2-1 | TRBV29-1 | CSVEGGYYNEQFF | TGCAGCGTTGAAGGAGGCTATTACAATGAGCAGTTCTTC
. | . | TRBJ1-1 | TRBV14 | CASSQKGWTEAFF | TGTGCCAGCAGCCAAAAAGGGTGGACTGAAGCTTTCTTT
TRBD1 | . | TRBJ1-5 | TRBV20-1 | CSVTGSNQPQHF | TGCAGTGTGACAGGGAGCAATCAGCCCCAGCATTTT
. | few | TRBJ2-1 | TRBV6-2/TRBV6-3 | CASSYVYNEQFF | TGTGCCAGCAGTTACGTCTACAATGAGCAGTTCTTC
. | few | TRBJ2-1 | TRBV5-6 | CASSRTPTNEQFF | TGTGCCAGCAGCCGGACTCCGACGAATGAGCAGTTCTTC
TRBD1 | . | TRBJ2-1 | TRBV10-3 | CAMTEGAGNEQFF | TGTGCCATGACTGAGGGGGCGGGCAATGAGCAGTTCTTC
. | . | TRBJ2-1 | TRBV14 | CASSQVSYNEQFF | TGTGCCAGCAGCCAAGTGAGTTACAATGAGCAGTTCTTC
TRBD1 | once | TRBJ2-2 | TRBV13 | CASSLSLWRQGRSGELFF | TGTGCCAGCAGCCTAAGCTTGTGGAGACAGGGAAGGTCCGGGGAGCTGTTTTTT
. | . | TRBJ2-2 | TRBV7-2 | CASSREMTVNTGELFF | TGTGCCAGCAGCCGAGAAATGACAGTTAACACCGGGGAGCTGTTTTTT
TRBD1 | . | TRBJ1-1 | TRBV12-3/TRBV12-4 | CASNPGGLSTEAFF | TGTGCCAGCAACCCAGGGGGTTTAAGCACTGAAGCTTTCTTT
. | . | TRBJ1-5 | TRBV7-2 | CASSLVNQPQHF | TGTGCCAGCAGCTTGGTAAATCAGCCCCAGCATTTT
. | . | TRBJ2-7 | TRBV7-8 | CASSLLRGPYEQYF | TGCGCCAGCAGCTTACTCAGGGGTCCGTACGAGCAGTACTTC
TRBD1 | few | TRBJ2-3 | TRBV7-6 | CASSSRTGSADTQYF | TGTGCCAGCAGCTCTCGGACAGGTTCTGCAGATACGCAGTATTTT
. | . | TRBJ2-3 | TRBV4-3 | CASSQDTVTDTQYF | TGCGCCAGCAGCCAAGACACAGTCACAGATACGCAGTATTTT
. | few | TRBJ2-5 | TRBV9 | CASSVGGFQETQYF | TGTGCCAGCAGCGTAGGTGGGTTCCAAGAGACCCAGTACTTC
TRBD1 | . | TRBJ1-2 | TRBV5-6 | CASSSEPRDRGGYTF | TGTGCCAGCAGCTCTGAACCCAGGGACAGAGGCGGCTACACCTTC
. | . | TRBJ2-7 | TRBV28 | CASSLRADEQYF | TGTGCCAGCAGTTTAAGGGCCGACGAGCAGTACTTC
. | . | TRBJ2-5 | TRBV29-1 | CSANLYRDLGETQYF | TGCAGCGCAAACCTCTACCGGGACCTGGGAGAGACCCAGTACTTC
TRBD1 | . | TRBJ1-2 | TRBV7-2 | CASSLAIGGVGYTF | TGTGCCAGCAGCTTAGCTATAGGGGGCGTTGGCTACACCTTC
TRBD2 | . | TRBJ2-5 | TRBV4-3 | CASSQDISRELAGQETQYF | TGCGCCAGCAGCCAAGATATTAGTCGTGAACTAGCGGGCCAAGAGACCCAGTACTTC
. | few | TRBJ1-5 | TRBV7-6 | CASSPGPRNQPQHF | TGTGCCAGCAGCCCGGGACCCCGCAATCAGCCCCAGCATTTT
. | once | TRBJ1-4 | TRBV12-3/TRBV12-4 | CASRHREGSTNEKLFF | TGTGCCAGCAGGCATAGGGAGGGGTCAACTAATGAAAAACTGTTTTTT
. | . | TRBJ2-7 | TRBV5-1 | CASSRTIENEQYF | TGCGCCAGCAGTCGGACGATAGAAAACGAGCAGTACTTC
TRBD2 | . | TRBJ2-2 | TRBV5-5 | CASSQHTSGGNTGELFF | TGTGCCAGCAGCCAACATACTAGCGGGGGGAACACCGGGGAGCTGTTTTTT
TRBD1 | . | TRBJ2-1 | TRBV4-2 | CASSQAGGVDNEQFF | TGTGCCAGCAGCCAAGCAGGGGGTGTTGACAATGAGCAGTTCTTC
TRBD1 | . | TRBJ1-1 | TRBV6-5 | CASRTQGALGTEAFF | TGTGCCAGCAGGACCCAGGGGGCGCTGGGAACTGAAGCTTTCTTT
. | . | TRBJ2-1 | TRBV20-1 | CSRAAGLSSYEQFF | TGCAGTAGGGCGGCGGGCTTAAGCTCCTACGAGCAGTTCTTC
. | . | TRBJ2-7 | TRBV10-3 | CAIASSSYGQYF | TGTGCCATCGCATCTAGCTCCTACGGGCAGTACTTC
TRBD2 | . | TRBJ2-4 | TRBV28 | CAGSSGTSKYIQYF | TGTGCCGGCAGTTCCGGGACTAGCAAGTATATTCAGTACTTC
TRBD1 | many | TRBJ2-7 | TRBV7-8 | CASSSLTGTGGYEQYF | TGTGCCAGCAGCTCGCTGACCGGGACAGGGGGGTATGAGCAGTACTTC
. | few | TRBJ2-3 | TRBV7-3 | CASSSDYSDTQYF | TGTGCCAGCAGTTCGGACTATTCAGATACGCAGTATTTT
TRBD2 | . | TRBJ2-5 | TRBV20-1 | CSASSSGGYQETQYF | TGCAGTGCTAGTTCGAGCGGGGGATACCAAGAGACCCAGTACTTC
TRBD2 | . | TRBJ2-1 | TRBV4-3 | CASNLKASSGGLGPFNEQFF | TGCGCCAGCAACCTAAAAGCCTCCAGCGGGGGGCTTGGACCTTTCAATGAGCAGTTCTTC
. | few | TRBJ2-5 | TRBV7-2 | CASSLKGWDKETQYF | TGTGCCAGCAGCTTAAAGGGTTGGGATAAAGAGACCCAGTACTTC
TRBD2 | . | TRBJ2-3 | TRBV7-2 | CASSLLTGGPGDTQYF | TGTGCCAGCAGCCTCCTCACGGGGGGGCCCGGTGATACGCAGTATTTT
TRBD2 | . | TRBJ2-7 | TRBV28 | CASSLLMIAGGTYEQYF | TGTGCCAGCAGTTTGCTTATGATAGCGGGGGGTACCTACGAGCAGTACTTC